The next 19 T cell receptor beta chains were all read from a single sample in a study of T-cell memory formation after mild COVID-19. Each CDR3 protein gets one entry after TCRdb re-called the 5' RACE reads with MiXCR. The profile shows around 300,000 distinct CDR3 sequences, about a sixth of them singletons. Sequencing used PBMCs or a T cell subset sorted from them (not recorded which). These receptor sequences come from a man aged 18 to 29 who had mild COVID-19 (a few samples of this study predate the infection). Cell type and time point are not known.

In DNA, the CDR3 is TGTGCCAGCAGTGAGACGGGGCGGGGGATCCAAGAGACCCAGTACTTC. It encodes CASSETGRGIQETQYF. The rearrangement links TRBV2 to TRBJ2-5; TRBD2 matches at 7 bases. Germline values: CDR1 SNHLY, CDR2 FYNNEI. This CDR3 is built from 16 residues. Unmatched junction bases numbered 8, after V lost 3 bases and J lost 1 base.

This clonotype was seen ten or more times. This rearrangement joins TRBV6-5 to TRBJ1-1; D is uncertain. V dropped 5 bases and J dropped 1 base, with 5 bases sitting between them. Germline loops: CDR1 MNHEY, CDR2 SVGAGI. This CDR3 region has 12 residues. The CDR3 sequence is CASSERNTEAFF. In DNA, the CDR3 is TGTGCCAGCAGTGAGAGGAACACTGAAGCTTTCTTT.

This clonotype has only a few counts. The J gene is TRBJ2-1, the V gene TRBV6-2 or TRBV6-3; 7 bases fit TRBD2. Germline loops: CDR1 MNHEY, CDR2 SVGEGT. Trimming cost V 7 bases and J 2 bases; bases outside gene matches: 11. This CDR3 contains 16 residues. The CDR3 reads CASIQSSGAPYNEQFF. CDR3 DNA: TGTGCCAGCATCCAGTCTAGCGGCGCCCCCTACAATGAGCAGTTCTTC.

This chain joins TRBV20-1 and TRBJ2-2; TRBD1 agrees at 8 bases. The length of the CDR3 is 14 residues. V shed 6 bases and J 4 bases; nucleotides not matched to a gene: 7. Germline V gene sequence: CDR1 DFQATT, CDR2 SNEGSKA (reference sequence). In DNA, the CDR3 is TGCAGTGCCCCGGACAGGGCGGGCACCGGGGAGCTGTTTTTT. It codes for CSAPDRAGTGELFF.

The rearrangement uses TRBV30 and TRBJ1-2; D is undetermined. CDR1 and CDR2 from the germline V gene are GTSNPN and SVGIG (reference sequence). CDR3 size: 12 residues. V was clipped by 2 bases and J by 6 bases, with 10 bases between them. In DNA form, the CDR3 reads TGTGCCTGGAGTCTCCCTTCGGATGGCTACACCTTC. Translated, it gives CAWSLPSDGYTF.

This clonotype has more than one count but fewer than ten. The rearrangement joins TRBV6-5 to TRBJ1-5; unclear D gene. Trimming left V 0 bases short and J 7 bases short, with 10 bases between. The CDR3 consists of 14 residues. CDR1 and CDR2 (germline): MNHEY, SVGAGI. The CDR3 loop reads CASSYSIGVQPQHF. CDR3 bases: TGTGCCAGCAGTTACTCGATCGGAGTCCAGCCCCAGCATTTT.

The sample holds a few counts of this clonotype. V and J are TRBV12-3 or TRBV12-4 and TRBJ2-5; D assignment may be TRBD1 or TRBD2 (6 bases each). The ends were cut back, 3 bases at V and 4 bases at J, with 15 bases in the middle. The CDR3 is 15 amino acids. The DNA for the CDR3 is TGTGCCAGCAGTTTTGGGGGGCGCATACGAGAGACCCAGTACTTC. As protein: CASSFGGRIRETQYF.

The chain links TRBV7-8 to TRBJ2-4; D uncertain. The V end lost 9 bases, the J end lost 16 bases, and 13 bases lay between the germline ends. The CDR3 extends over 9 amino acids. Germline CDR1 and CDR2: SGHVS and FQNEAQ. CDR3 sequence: CARSRPAYF. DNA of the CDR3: TGTGCCAGAAGTAGACCGGCTTACTTC.

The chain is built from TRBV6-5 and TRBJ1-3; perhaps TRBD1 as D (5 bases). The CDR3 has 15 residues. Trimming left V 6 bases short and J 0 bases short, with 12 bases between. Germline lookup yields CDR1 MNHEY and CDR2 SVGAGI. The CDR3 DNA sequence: TGTGCCAGCAGGATGGGACTGGACTCTGGAAACACCATATATTTT. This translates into CASRMGLDSGNTIYF.

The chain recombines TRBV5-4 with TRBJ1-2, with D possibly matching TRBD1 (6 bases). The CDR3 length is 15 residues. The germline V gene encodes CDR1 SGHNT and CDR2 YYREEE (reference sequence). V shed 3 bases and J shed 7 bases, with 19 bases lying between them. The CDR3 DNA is TGTGCCAGCAGCTCCCCTTTGGACAGCATTGCTGGCTACACCTTC. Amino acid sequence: CASSSPLDSIAGYTF.

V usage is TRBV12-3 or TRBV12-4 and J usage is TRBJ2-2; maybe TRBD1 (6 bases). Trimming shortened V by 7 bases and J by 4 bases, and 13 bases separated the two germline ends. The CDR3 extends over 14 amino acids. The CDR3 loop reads CASTRNRATGELFF. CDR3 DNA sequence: TGTGCCAGCACCCGAAACAGGGCCACCGGGGAGCTGTTTTTT.

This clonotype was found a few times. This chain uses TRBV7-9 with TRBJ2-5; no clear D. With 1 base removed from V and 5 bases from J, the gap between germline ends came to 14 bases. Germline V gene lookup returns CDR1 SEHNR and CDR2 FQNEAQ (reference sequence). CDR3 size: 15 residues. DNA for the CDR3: TGTGCCAGCAGCTTAGACTACAGTCGGTCCGAGACCCAGTACTTC. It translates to CASSLDYSRSETQYF.

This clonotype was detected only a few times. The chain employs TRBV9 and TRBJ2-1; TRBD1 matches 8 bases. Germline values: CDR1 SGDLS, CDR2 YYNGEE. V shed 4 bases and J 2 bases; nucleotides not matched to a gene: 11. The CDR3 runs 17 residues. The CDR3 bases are TGTGCCAGCAGCCCGAGCTCCGGGACAGGAGCCTACAATGAGCAGTTCTTC. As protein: CASSPSSGTGAYNEQFF.

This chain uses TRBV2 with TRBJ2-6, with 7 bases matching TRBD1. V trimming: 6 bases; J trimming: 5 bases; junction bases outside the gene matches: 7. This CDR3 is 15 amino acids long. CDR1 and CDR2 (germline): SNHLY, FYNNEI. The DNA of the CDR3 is TGTGCCAGCAGCGGACAGGCATTGAGGGCCAACGTCCTGACTTTC. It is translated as CASSGQALRANVLTF.

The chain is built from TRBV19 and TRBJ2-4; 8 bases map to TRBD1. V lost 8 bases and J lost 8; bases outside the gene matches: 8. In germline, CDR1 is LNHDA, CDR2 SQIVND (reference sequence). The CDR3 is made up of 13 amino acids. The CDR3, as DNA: TGTGCCAGTCTCCGACAGGGGAGCGACATTCAGTACTTC. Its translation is CASLRQGSDIQYF.

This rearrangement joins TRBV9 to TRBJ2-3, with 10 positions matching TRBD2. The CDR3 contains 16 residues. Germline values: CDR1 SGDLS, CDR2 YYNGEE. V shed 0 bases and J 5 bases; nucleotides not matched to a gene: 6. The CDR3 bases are TGTGCCAGCAGCGTAGAAGCGGGGGGGCCGGGAGATACGCAGTATTTT. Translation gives CASSVEAGGPGDTQYF.

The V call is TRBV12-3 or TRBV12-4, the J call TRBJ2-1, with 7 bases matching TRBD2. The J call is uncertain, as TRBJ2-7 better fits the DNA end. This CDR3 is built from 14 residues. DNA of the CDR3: TGTGCCAGCAGTTTGGGGGGGGGTTACAATGAGCAGTACTTC. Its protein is CASSLGGGYNEQYF.

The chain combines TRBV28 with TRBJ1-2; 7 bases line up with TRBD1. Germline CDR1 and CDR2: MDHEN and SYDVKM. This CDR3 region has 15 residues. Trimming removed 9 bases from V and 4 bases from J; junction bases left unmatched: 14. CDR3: CASLGGSRQGYGYTF. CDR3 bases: TGTGCCAGTTTAGGAGGATCTCGACAGGGCTATGGCTACACCTTC.

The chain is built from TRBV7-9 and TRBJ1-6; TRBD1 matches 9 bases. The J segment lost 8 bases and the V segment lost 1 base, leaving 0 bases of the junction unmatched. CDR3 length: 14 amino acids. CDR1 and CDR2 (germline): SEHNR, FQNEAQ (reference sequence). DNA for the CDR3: TGTGCCAGCAGCTTAGGGACAGGGGATTCACCCCTCCACTTT. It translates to CASSLGTGDSPLHF.